This T cell receptor beta chain was sequenced for a study of cytomegalovirus exposure and HLA in healthy donors. Study at large: Samples from HLA-typed donors yielded 65 million to 90 million unique TCRs in an early data release. Of over 350 genotyped donors, more than 65% grouped in the Caucasian-associated ancestry cluster.

Study results and caveats: Several of the most significant clusters were apparently associated with common viral pathogens in a later analysis. With later analysis, a missense DCLRE1C variant became linked to TCR beta V- and J-gene trimming.

On this clone itself: Its antigen is not identified.

Germline CDR1 MNHEY, CDR2 SVGAGI. This CDR3 contains 16 residues. Trimming stripped 0 bases from V and 4 bases from J, with 16 bases between. A multiplex PCR was run with 60 Vbeta primers and 13 Jbeta primers. The assay was immunoSEQ multiplex PCR, and TCRdb's table has in-frame clones only and misses some. There are approximately 130,000 clones in the sample; around four fifths occur only once, and over 1.5% lies in the top ten. The V and J genes are TRBV6-5 and TRBJ2-7, with D maybe TRBD1 (5 bases). The sample was PBMCs. This TCR derives from a man aged 35 to 55 in good health and CMV-seronegative. CDR3 nucleotides: TGTGCCAGCAGTTACTCTTCTGCCAGGGTCGAGTACGAGCAGTACTTC. Its protein is CASSYSSARVEYEQYF.